Below are 27 T cell receptor beta chains sequenced from a single sample in a study of PD-1 blockade in classical Hodgkin lymphoma. All patients relapsed after autologous stem cell transplantation, and brentuximab vedotin exposure varied. TCRdb's table, derived via immunoSEQ multiplex PCR, lists solely in-frame clones and lacks some. Among some 17,000 clones listed, more than 75% were seen once. Sequencing used peripheral blood mononuclear cells (PBMCs), obtained before the second cycle of nivolumab. Source of these receptors: a human donor with classical Hodgkin lymphoma.

The rearrangement joins TRBV6-6 to TRBJ1-1, with D possibly matching TRBD1 (5 bases). This CDR3 has 13 residues. Germline CDR1 MNHNY, CDR2 SVGAGI (reference sequence). The V and J ends lost 6 bases and 7 bases respectively, with 15 bases between them. The CDR3 loop is CASSALRGDEAFF. The CDR3 coding sequence is TGTGCCAGCAGCGCGCTGAGGGGCGATGAAGCTTTCTTT.

In its sample, this clone was seen once. V usage is TRBV7-8 and J usage is TRBJ1-6; D possibly corresponds to TRBD1 (6 bases). This CDR3 is 14 amino acids long. The germline V gene has CDR1 SGHVS and CDR2 FQNEAQ. Trimming removed 3 bases from V and 6 bases from J, with 9 bases in between. The CDR3 nucleotides are TGTGCCAGCAGCTTGAGGGGGAGTAATTCACCCCTCCACTTT. Protein sequence: CASSLRGSNSPLHF.

In DNA, the CDR3 is TGTGCCAGCAGCTTAGTGGGCTATGGCTACACCTTC. As protein: CASSLVGYGYTF. The chain combines TRBV7-2 with TRBJ1-2, with unresolved D. Trimming removed 1 base at V and 4 bases at J, with 4 bases between. The CDR3 has 12 amino acids. Germline assignment: CDR1 SGHTA and CDR2 FQGNSA. Using reference TRBV7-2 and TRBJ1-2 for the parts outside the CDR3, the full variable domain is GAGVSQSPSNKVTEKGKDVELRCDPISGHTALYWYRQSLGQGLEFLIYFQGNSAPDKSGLPSDRFSAERTGGSVSTLTIQRTQQEDSAVYLCASSLVGYGYTFGSGTRLTVV.

Points on this clone: Other nucleotide sequences from this sample produce the same CDR3. The chain combines TRBV4-2 with TRBJ2-1, with 8 bases fitting TRBD2. The J segment lost 1 base and the V segment lost 0 bases, leaving 2 bases of the junction unmatched. The CDR3 is 16 residues long. Germline CDR1 and CDR2: LGHNA and YNFKEQ. CDR3 nucleotide sequence: TGTGCCAGCAGCCAAGATTTAGCGGGGTCCTACAATGAGCAGTTCTTC. Translated, it gives CASSQDLAGSYNEQFF.

This clone is a singleton in its sample. This chain uses TRBV7-3 with TRBJ1-2, with no clear D. With 1 base removed from V and 8 bases from J, the gap between germline ends came to 11 bases. The CDR3 has 13 amino acids. Per germline, CDR1 SGHTA and CDR2 FQGTGA. The CDR3 here is CASSLSSGVGYTF. The CDR3 region has the DNA TGTGCCAGCAGCTTAAGTTCCGGGGTCGGCTACACCTTC.

This chain joins TRBV13 and TRBJ2-1; TRBD2 matches at 7 bases. The J segment lost 9 bases and the V segment lost 4 bases, leaving 15 bases of the junction unmatched. Germline CDR1 and CDR2: PRHDT and FYEKMQ (reference sequence). The CDR3 is 16 amino acids. The CDR3 nucleotides read TGTGCCAGCAGCTCTAGACCCTTGGAGGCGGGGGTTGAGCAGTTCTTC. Residues: CASSSRPLEAGVEQFF.

V gene TRBV5-4 combines with J gene TRBJ2-1, with 9 positions matching TRBD2. The CDR3 is 15 amino acids. Looked up from germline, CDR1 is SGHNT and CDR2 is YYREEE (reference sequence). V gave up 3 bases and J gave up 8 bases; unmatched junction bases: 9. CDR3 sequence reads: CASSSSSGVRDEQFF. CDR3 in DNA: TGTGCCAGCAGCTCTTCTAGCGGGGTTAGGGATGAGCAGTTCTTC.

The rearrangement uses TRBV28 and TRBJ2-7, with D maybe TRBD1 (6 bases). V shed 6 bases and J shed 0 bases, with 12 bases lying between them. CDR1 and CDR2 (germline): MDHEN, SYDVKM. The CDR3 totals 14 residues. CDR3 in amino acids: CASRTDSSSYEQYF. The CDR3 DNA reads as TGTGCCAGCAGGACGGACAGCAGCTCCTACGAGCAGTACTTC.

The V and J genes are TRBV4-1 and TRBJ1-1; D perhaps matches TRBD1 (5 bases). The CDR3 consists of 14 residues. CDR1 MGHRA and CDR2 YSYEKL come from the germline V gene. Trimming shortened V by 6 bases and J by 0 bases, and 11 bases separated the two germline ends. The CDR3 nucleotides read TGCGCCAGCAGATTGACAGACGTGAACACTGAAGCTTTCTTT. Amino acids: CASRLTDVNTEAFF.

The rearrangement joins TRBV6-4 to TRBJ1-5; 7 bases line up with TRBD1. V lost 2 bases and J lost 2; bases outside the gene matches: 3. CDR3 size: 15 residues. CDR1 and CDR2 (germline): MRHNA, SNTAGT. In nucleotides, the CDR3 is TGTGCCAGCAGTGACCAGGGGGGGGGCAATCAGCCCCAGCATTTT. It encodes CASSDQGGGNQPQHF.

This clone was counted a single time. The chain couples TRBV5-1 to TRBJ2-4; D possibly matches TRBD1 or TRBD2 (5 bases each). Germline V lookup: CDR1 SGHRS, CDR2 YFSETQ. This CDR3 is 15 amino acids long. Trimming cost V 3 bases and J 7 bases, with 17 bases left between them. CDR3: CASSSSGTEPNIQYF. CDR3 in DNA: TGCGCCAGCAGCTCCTCCGGGACGGAACCCAACATTCAGTACTTC. Based on the CDR3 plus reference TRBV5-1 and TRBJ2-4, the full variable domain is KAGVTQTPRYLIKTRGQQVTLSCSPISGHRSVSWYQQTPGQGLQFLFEYFSETQRNKGNFPGRFSGRQFSNSRSEMNVSTLELGDSALYLCASSSSGTEPNIQYFGAGTRLSVL.

Only one count was recorded for this clone. The chain combines TRBV6-5 with TRBJ1-1; TRBD1 is a possible D gene (5 bases). V dropped 6 bases and J dropped 0 bases, with 14 bases sitting between them. Germline assignment: CDR1 MNHEY and CDR2 SVGAGI. The CDR3 extends over 15 amino acids. In DNA, the CDR3 is TGTGCCAGCAGAGAGGCCCAGGGACTGAACACTGAAGCTTTCTTT. Translated: CASREAQGLNTEAFF.

The rearrangement joins TRBV4-2 to TRBJ2-7; D gene unclear. V was shortened by 6 bases and J by 5 bases, with 14 bases between the two germline ends. Germline V gene lookup returns CDR1 LGHNA and CDR2 YNFKEQ. This CDR3 is 13 amino acids long. The CDR3 coding sequence is TGTGCCAGCAGTCGGTATTTGGCCCACGAGCAGTACTTC. Translating it yields CASSRYLAHEQYF.

This chain connects TRBV11-2 to TRBJ2-7; 8 nucleotides match TRBD1. From germline, CDR1 is SGHAT and CDR2 FQNNGV. The CDR3 is made up of 12 amino acids. J gave up 6 bases and V 5 bases, and 3 bases lay outside the gene matches. CDR3 residues: CASSPDRVEQYF. The CDR3, as DNA: TGTGCCAGCAGCCCGGACAGGGTCGAGCAGTACTTC.

This sequence joins TRBV5-6 and TRBJ2-5; D possibly matches TRBD1 or TRBD2 (6 bases each). The CDR3 has 13 amino acids. The germline CDR1 and CDR2 sequences are SGHDT and YYEEEE. Trimming left V 2 bases short and J 2 bases short, with 7 bases between. For the CDR3, the DNA is TGTGCCAGCAGCTTAGGGGGGCAAGAGACCCAGTACTTC. Protein sequence: CASSLGGQETQYF.

The V gene is TRBV5-1, the J gene TRBJ2-3; 7 nucleotides line up with TRBD2. V dropped 0 bases and J dropped 3; count of bases not matched to a gene: 10. The CDR3 consists of 17 residues. Germline CDR1 and CDR2: SGHRS and YFSETQ. The CDR3 DNA follows: TGCGCCAGCAGCTTGGTTGGGGCTAGCGGAAGTACAGATACGCAGTATTTT. It translates to CASSLVGASGSTDTQYF.

This clone is judged medium-sized (0.01 to 0.1%). This chain links TRBV13 with TRBJ1-5; perhaps TRBD1 as D (5 bases). The V end was cut by 3 bases, the J end by 9 bases, with 15 bases between. CDR1 and CDR2 (germline): PRHDT, FYEKMQ (reference sequence). CDR3 length: 14 residues. CDR3: CASSFSRGWGPQHF. DNA of the CDR3: TGTGCCAGCAGCTTTTCGAGGGGCTGGGGGCCCCAGCATTTT.

CDR3 protein: CASSLNHRELFF. The CDR3, as DNA: TGTGCCAGCAGTTTGAATCACCGGGAGCTGTTTTTT. The chain employs TRBV28 and TRBJ2-2; no definite D call. The CDR3 extends over 12 amino acids. The V gene's germline CDR1 is MDHEN and CDR2 SYDVKM. Trimming took off 3 bases at V and 9 bases at J, with 8 bases between the two ends. The whole variable domain, remainder taken from reference TRBV28 and TRBJ2-2, is DVKVTQSSRYLVKRTGEKVFLECVQDMDHENMFWYRQDPGLGLRLIYFSYDVKMKEKGDIPEGYSVSREKKERFSLILESASTNQTSMYLCASSLNHRELFFGEGSRLTVL.

This chain links TRBV7-2 with TRBJ1-1, with D tentatively TRBD1 (6 bases). V was pared by 5 bases and J by 3 bases, with 10 bases between. The CDR3 runs to 13 residues. The germline V gene encodes CDR1 SGHTA and CDR2 FQGNSA. The CDR3: CASSPDRYTEAFF. CDR3 DNA: TGTGCCAGCAGCCCGGACAGATACACTGAAGCTTTCTTT. The variable domain in full, completed from reference TRBV7-2 and TRBJ1-1, reads GAGVSQSPSNKVTEKGKDVELRCDPISGHTALYWYRQSLGQGLEFLIYFQGNSAPDKSGLPSDRFSAERTGGSVSTLTIQRTQQEDSAVYLCASSPDRYTEAFFGQGTRLTVV.

This clone was counted a single time. The gene calls are TRBV5-1 and TRBJ1-3; 8 bases are shared with TRBD1. Looked up from germline, CDR1 is SGHRS and CDR2 is YFSETQ. The CDR3 has 14 amino acids. The V segment lost 6 bases and the J segment 3 bases; nucleotides outside the gene matches: 5. The CDR3 DNA reads as TGCGCCAGCACCGGGACAGGAGGTGGAAACACCATATATTTT. Amino acid sequence: CASTGTGGGNTIYF.

The V gene is TRBV28, the J gene TRBJ1-2; D might be TRBD1 (6 bases). V shed 2 bases and J shed 8 bases, with 24 bases lying between them. CDR1 is MDHEN, CDR2 SYDVKM, per germline. This CDR3 is built from 17 residues. This chain's CDR3 is CASSLGAVQGTEGGYTF. DNA of the CDR3: TGTGCCAGCAGTTTAGGAGCCGTGCAGGGGACCGAGGGAGGCTACACCTTC.

The chain links TRBV19 to TRBJ1-5; TRBD1 agrees at 9 bases. Per germline, CDR1 LNHDA and CDR2 SQIVND (reference sequence). The CDR3 length is 16 residues. The V segment lost 7 bases and the J segment 1 base; nucleotides outside the gene matches: 8. The CDR3 DNA reads TGTGCCAGTACCCCGGGACAGGGTAGGAGCAATCAGCCCCAGCATTTT. This translates into CASTPGQGRSNQPQHF.

This clone was observed a handful of times. The genes are TRBV7-9 and TRBJ1-5; D call uncertain. Germline CDR1 SEHNR, CDR2 FQNEAQ (reference sequence). V dropped 5 bases and J dropped 7 bases, with 15 bases sitting between them. CDR3 size: 14 residues. DNA for the CDR3: TGTGCCAGCAGCCAACAAGATACGGGGCAGCCCCAGCATTTT. Protein product: CASSQQDTGQPQHF.

This clone came up a few times. V usage is TRBV6-1 and J usage is TRBJ1-2; weak D call: TRBD1 (6 bases). V dropped 5 bases and J dropped 5 bases, with 18 bases sitting between them. Per germline, CDR1 MNHNS and CDR2 SASEGT. The CDR3 contains 15 residues. The CDR3, as DNA: TGTGCCAGCAGTTGGGGGCCTGGATCAACATATGGCTACACCTTC. Amino acid sequence: CASSWGPGSTYGYTF.

This chain joins TRBV5-1 and TRBJ1-1; no clear D gene. Looked up from germline, CDR1 is SGHRS and CDR2 is YFSETQ. There are 14 residues in the CDR3. The V gene lost 0 bases and the J gene lost 1 base, with 7 bases spanning the gap. CDR3 sequence: CASSLVGGNTEAFF. DNA for the CDR3: TGCGCCAGCAGCTTGGTCGGTGGGAACACTGAAGCTTTCTTT. Full variable domain (missing parts from reference TRBV5-1 and TRBJ1-1): KAGVTQTPRYLIKTRGQQVTLSCSPISGHRSVSWYQQTPGQGLQFLFEYFSETQRNKGNFPGRFSGRQFSNSRSEMNVSTLELGDSALYLCASSLVGGNTEAFFGQGTRLTVV.

Points on this clone: This CDR3 is also generated by other DNA sequences in the sample. The rearrangement joins TRBV30 to TRBJ1-3; TRBD1 agrees at 7 bases. In germline, CDR1 is GTSNPN, CDR2 SVGIG (reference sequence). Losses at the gene ends were 5 bases for V and 2 bases for J; bases not matched to a gene: 0. The CDR3 covers 12 residues. CDR3 protein: CAWDRAGNTIYF. CDR3 sequence (DNA): TGTGCCTGGGACAGGGCTGGAAACACCATATATTTT.

This chain joins TRBV23-1 and TRBJ2-7; 10 positions agree with TRBD1. TRBV23-1 is an open reading frame, and its role is uncertain. Losses at the gene ends were 8 bases for V and 2 bases for J; bases not matched to a gene: 6. The CDR3 is made up of 14 amino acids. The chain's CDR3 is CASPQGTGAYEQYF. CDR3 sequence (DNA): TGCGCCAGCCCTCAGGGGACAGGGGCCTACGAGCAGTACTTC.